This is a list of T cell receptor beta chains from one sample in a study of T-cell reconstitution after alpha-beta-depleted transplantation in children. MiXCR, run by TCRdb on the PCR reads, gives a single entry per CDR3 protein. The table lists 360,000 or so distinct CDR3 sequences, about a fifth of them singletons, with 3% to 4% in the top ten. The specimen comprised PBMCs from the stem cell graft donor, sampled from the stem cell graft. The receptors come from a human donor who donated a stem cell graft to a child with acute myeloid leukemia. Both conserved end residues are part of each CDR3. Each record gives: D gene, V gene, clone size, J gene, CDR3 DNA, CDR3 protein. D genes are given only for firm matches. Expanded clones get a size class; other rows say once, few or many, or leave the size out.

>TRBD1|TRBV7-9|NA|TRBJ2-2
TGTGCCAGCAGCTTCGGGACAGGGGACACCGGGGAGCTGTTTTTT
CASSFGTGDTGELFF
>TRBD2|TRBV28|once|TRBJ2-3
TGTGCCAGCAGTTTGGGGGACTACACGAACGCAGATACGCAGTATTTT
CASSLGDYTNADTQYF
>NA|TRBV25-1|NA|TRBJ1-3
TGTGCCAGCAGTGGAGACAGTCTATTTGGAAACACCATATATTTT
CASSGDSLFGNTIYF
>NA|TRBV7-9|NA|TRBJ2-1
TGTGCCAGCGCCCGGACCGATGAGCAGTTCTTC
CASARTDEQFF
>TRBD2|TRBV15|NA|TRBJ2-1
TGTGCCACCAGCAACCCTAGCGGGAGCTTAGGGGAGCAGTTCTTC
CATSNPSGSLGEQFF
>NA|TRBV15|NA|TRBJ2-7
TGTGCCACCAGCAGCGCCTATATGGGGGTCTACGAGCAGTACTTC
CATSSAYMGVYEQYF
>NA|TRBV7-2|NA|TRBJ2-7
TGTGCCAGCAGCTTAGTCCCCAGGGGCGAGCAGTACTTC
CASSLVPRGEQYF
>TRBD1|TRBV29-1|many|TRBJ2-1
TGCAGCGTTTCGGACAGGGCTAATGAGCAGTTCTTC
CSVSDRANEQFF
>NA|TRBV7-2|NA|TRBJ1-1
TGTGCCTCCAAGCGGGCGGAGAACACTCAAGCTTTCTTT
CASKRAENTQAFF
>NA|TRBV20-1|NA|TRBJ2-7
TGCAGTGCATTTGACATTGACGAGACCTACGAGCAGTACTTC
CSAFDIDETYEQYF
>NA|TRBV12-3/TRBV12-4|NA|TRBJ1-1
TGTGCCAGCAGTTTAAGGGGCGGCACTGAAGCTTTCTTT
CASSLRGGTEAFF
>NA|TRBV27|few|TRBJ2-7
TGTGCCAGCAGTTTTTCCCGGGACCCAAGAGGCGAGCAGTACTTC
CASSFSRDPRGEQYF
>NA|TRBV5-6|NA|TRBJ2-7
TGTGCCAGCAGCTTCTTCTATGGGACCTCCTACGAGCAGTACTTC
CASSFFYGTSYEQYF
>NA|TRBV28|NA|TRBJ1-3
TGTGCCAGCCGCGGCCTGGGAAACACCATATATTTT
CASRGLGNTIYF
>NA|TRBV7-3|many|TRBJ1-1
TGTGCCAGCAGTCCCAGACCGAACACTGAAGCTTTCTTT
CASSPRPNTEAFF
>TRBD1|TRBV27|few|TRBJ2-1
TGTGCCAGCAGTTTAGCCGCCGGGACAGCATACAATGAGCAGTTCTTC
CASSLAAGTAYNEQFF
>NA|TRBV12-3/TRBV12-4|few|TRBJ2-3
TGTGCCAGCAGTTTTTCCAGCGGACCCACAGATACGCAGTATTTT
CASSFSSGPTDTQYF
>TRBD1|TRBV11-2|few|TRBJ2-1
TGTGCCAGCAGCGCCCGGACAGGGTTCAAGGAGCAGTTCTTC
CASSARTGFKEQFF
>NA|TRBV18|few|TRBJ1-5
TGTGCCAGCTCACCGATCGCTCCCCCTCAGCCCCAGCATTTT
CASSPIAPPQPQHF
>NA|TRBV30|few|TRBJ2-3
TGTGCCTGGAGTCAAGGGGGGAGTGGGGATACGCAGTATTTT
CAWSQGGSGDTQYF
>TRBD2|TRBV9|NA|TRBJ2-2
TGTGCCAGCAGCCCTCCTAGCGGGAAAGGCACCGGGGAGCTGTTTTTT
CASSPPSGKGTGELFF
>NA|TRBV29-1|many|TRBJ1-1
TGCAGCGTTGAAATGGGGGTGGCTTTCTTT
CSVEMGVAFF
>NA|TRBV29-1|NA|TRBJ2-1
TGCAGCGTTGAAGTTAGCCTCTCCTACAATGAGCAGTTCTTC
CSVEVSLSYNEQFF
>NA|TRBV20-1|NA|TRBJ2-1
TGCAGTGCTAGATCGGCGACTAGAGTCAATGAGCAGTTCTTC
CSARSATRVNEQFF